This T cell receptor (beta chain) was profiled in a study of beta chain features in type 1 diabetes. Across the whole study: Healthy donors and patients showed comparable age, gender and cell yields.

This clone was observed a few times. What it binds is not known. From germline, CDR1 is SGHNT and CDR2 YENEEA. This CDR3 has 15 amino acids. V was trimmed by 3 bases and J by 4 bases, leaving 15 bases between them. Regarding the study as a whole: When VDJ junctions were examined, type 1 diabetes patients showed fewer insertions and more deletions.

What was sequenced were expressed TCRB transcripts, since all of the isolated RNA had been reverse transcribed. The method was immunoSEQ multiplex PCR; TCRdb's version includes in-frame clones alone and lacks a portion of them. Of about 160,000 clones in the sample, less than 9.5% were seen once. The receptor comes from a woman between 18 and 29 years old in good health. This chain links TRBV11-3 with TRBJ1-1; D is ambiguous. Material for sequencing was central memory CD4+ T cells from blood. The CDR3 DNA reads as TGTGCCAGCAGCTTCGACGCCCGGAGGTTCACTGAAGCTTTCTTT. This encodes CASSFDARRFTEAFF.